The rows below give T cell receptor beta chains drawn from one sample of a study of neoadjuvant nivolumab and ipilimumab in lung cancer. Only in-frame clones appear in the TCRdb table, and some are missing; sequencing was by immunoSEQ multiplex PCR. The sample includes about 38,000 clones, roughly 89% of them seen just once. The sample consisted of peripheral blood, taken before neoadjuvant nivolumab, alone or with ipilimumab. The source is an adult with non-small cell lung cancer. The CDR3 runs from the conserved cysteine through the conserved F or W. The order of the fields is J gene, V gene, clone size, D gene, CDR3 protein, CDR3 DNA. A D gene is named only where the DNA matches it firmly. Clone size is given for some rows only: seen once, a few or many times, or a class if the clone is expanded.

j_call: TRBJ2-5
v_call: TRBV4-2
clone_size: .
d_call: TRBD2
cdr3_aa: CASRGTTQETQYF
cdr3_nt: TGTGCCAGCAGGGGGACTACCCAAGAGACCCAGTACTTC

j_call: TRBJ2-7
v_call: TRBV10-3
clone_size: .
d_call: TRBD2
cdr3_aa: CAISSPASGRNEQYF
cdr3_nt: TGTGCCATCAGCTCACCGGCTAGCGGGAGAAACGAGCAGTACTTC

j_call: TRBJ2-1
v_call: TRBV5-1
clone_size: .
d_call: TRBD2
cdr3_aa: CASSLGVVTSAARGEQFF
cdr3_nt: TGCGCCAGCAGCTTGGGGGTCGTGACTAGCGCCGCACGGGGTGAGCAGTTCTTC

j_call: TRBJ2-7
v_call: TRBV27
clone_size: .
d_call: .
cdr3_aa: CASSFLGVGDEQYF
cdr3_nt: TGTGCCAGCAGTTTCTTAGGGGTTGGGGACGAGCAGTACTTC

j_call: TRBJ1-5
v_call: TRBV5-1
clone_size: .
d_call: .
cdr3_aa: CASSGAPSEQPQHF
cdr3_nt: TGCGCCAGCAGCGGAGCCCCCTCCGAGCAGCCCCAGCATTTT

j_call: TRBJ2-7
v_call: TRBV5-6
clone_size: .
d_call: TRBD1
cdr3_aa: CASSPVGQGTSGQYF
cdr3_nt: TGTGCCAGCAGCCCTGTCGGACAGGGGACCTCTGGGCAGTACTTC

j_call: TRBJ2-5
v_call: TRBV7-8
clone_size: .
d_call: TRBD2
cdr3_aa: CASGNSGSQETQYF
cdr3_nt: TGTGCCAGCGGTAATAGCGGGAGCCAAGAGACCCAGTACTTC

j_call: TRBJ1-1
v_call: TRBV7-2
clone_size: .
d_call: .
cdr3_aa: CASSSRPPGGNTEAFF
cdr3_nt: TGTGCCAGCAGCTCCCGGCCCCCCGGTGGGAACACTGAAGCTTTCTTT

j_call: TRBJ2-3
v_call: TRBV5-4
clone_size: .
d_call: .
cdr3_aa: CASSFHGTDTQYF
cdr3_nt: TGTGCCAGCAGCTTTCATGGAACAGATACGCAGTATTTT

j_call: TRBJ2-2
v_call: TRBV13
clone_size: .
d_call: TRBD2
cdr3_aa: CASSLDGTSGANTGELFF
cdr3_nt: TGTGCCAGCAGCTTAGACGGGACTAGCGGGGCGAACACCGGGGAGCTGTTTTTT

j_call: TRBJ2-3
v_call: TRBV6-4
clone_size: .
d_call: TRBD2
cdr3_aa: CASSVEGGGTDTQYF
cdr3_nt: TGTGCCAGCAGCGTGGAGGGAGGGGGCACAGATACGCAGTATTTT

j_call: TRBJ2-7
v_call: TRBV6-1
clone_size: .
d_call: .
cdr3_aa: CAIRSDKAPYEQYF
cdr3_nt: TGTGCCATCAGAAGCGACAAGGCCCCCTACGAGCAGTACTTC

j_call: TRBJ2-7
v_call: TRBV30
clone_size: .
d_call: .
cdr3_aa: CAWSGQGVTYEQYF
cdr3_nt: TGTGCCTGGAGCGGTCAGGGCGTAACATACGAGCAGTACTTC

j_call: TRBJ2-7
v_call: TRBV19
clone_size: .
d_call: TRBD2
cdr3_aa: CASRGREGGEQYF
cdr3_nt: TGTGCCAGTAGAGGCAGGGAGGGTGGCGAGCAGTACTTC

j_call: TRBJ2-7
v_call: TRBV6-5
clone_size: .
d_call: .
cdr3_aa: CASSYVDGTYEQYF
cdr3_nt: TGTGCCAGCAGTTATGTGGACGGTACCTACGAGCAGTACTTC

j_call: TRBJ2-7
v_call: TRBV28
clone_size: .
d_call: TRBD1
cdr3_aa: CASSFLDRGPEQYF
cdr3_nt: TGTGCCAGCAGTTTCCTGGACAGGGGCCCCGAGCAGTACTTC

j_call: TRBJ2-7
v_call: TRBV20-1
clone_size: .
d_call: .
cdr3_aa: CSHRDPPLQYF
cdr3_nt: TGCAGTCACCGGGACCCACCGCTGCAGTACTTC

j_call: TRBJ1-4
v_call: TRBV9
clone_size: .
d_call: TRBD1
cdr3_aa: CASSPGQGSEKLFF
cdr3_nt: TGTGCCAGCAGCCCAGGACAGGGTAGTGAAAAACTGTTTTTT

j_call: TRBJ2-2
v_call: TRBV7-9
clone_size: few
d_call: TRBD2
cdr3_aa: CASSLTSGRNTGELFF
cdr3_nt: TGTGCCAGCAGCTTGACTAGCGGGAGGAACACCGGGGAGCTGTTTTTT

j_call: TRBJ2-7
v_call: TRBV29-1
clone_size: .
d_call: .
cdr3_aa: CSVVVQPYEQYF
cdr3_nt: TGCAGCGTTGTCGTCCAGCCCTACGAGCAGTACTTC

j_call: TRBJ2-1
v_call: TRBV9
clone_size: once
d_call: .
cdr3_aa: CASSPGLLGNEQFF
cdr3_nt: TGTGCCAGCAGCCCCGGACTACTGGGCAATGAGCAGTTCTTC

j_call: TRBJ1-1
v_call: TRBV4-2
clone_size: .
d_call: .
cdr3_aa: CASKRQGMEVNTEAFF
cdr3_nt: TGTGCCAGCAAAAGGCAGGGAATGGAGGTGAACACTGAAGCTTTCTTT

j_call: TRBJ1-5
v_call: TRBV5-1
clone_size: .
d_call: .
cdr3_aa: CASSLGGGPRQPQHF
cdr3_nt: TGCGCCAGCAGCTTGGGGGGAGGCCCCAGGCAGCCCCAGCATTTT

j_call: TRBJ1-2
v_call: TRBV4-3
clone_size: .
d_call: TRBD1
cdr3_aa: CASSQGQGFSLYGYTF
cdr3_nt: TGCGCCAGCAGCCAAGGACAGGGGTTCAGTCTCTATGGCTACACCTTC

j_call: TRBJ2-1
v_call: TRBV5-1
clone_size: .
d_call: .
cdr3_aa: CASSPGQTSYNEQFF
cdr3_nt: TGCGCCAGCAGCCCCGGACAGACCTCCTACAATGAGCAGTTCTTC

j_call: TRBJ1-1
v_call: TRBV11-3
clone_size: few
d_call: .
cdr3_aa: CASSSSGETEAFF
cdr3_nt: TGTGCCAGCAGCTCCTCAGGGGAAACTGAAGCTTTCTTT

j_call: TRBJ2-3
v_call: TRBV19
clone_size: .
d_call: TRBD1
cdr3_aa: CASTDRFPSDTQYF
cdr3_nt: TGTGCCAGTACGGACAGGTTTCCGTCGGATACGCAGTATTTT

j_call: TRBJ2-5
v_call: TRBV11-2
clone_size: few
d_call: TRBD1
cdr3_aa: CASSSSGGGETQYF
cdr3_nt: TGTGCCAGCAGCTCGTCAGGGGGTGGTGAGACCCAGTACTTC

j_call: TRBJ2-7
v_call: TRBV14
clone_size: .
d_call: .
cdr3_aa: CASSQEGLLRAYEQYF
cdr3_nt: TGTGCCAGCAGCCAAGAAGGCCTACTGAGGGCCTACGAGCAGTACTTC

j_call: TRBJ2-7
v_call: TRBV7-9
clone_size: .
d_call: TRBD1
cdr3_aa: CASSYPGQGKYEQYF
cdr3_nt: TGTGCCAGCAGCTACCCGGGACAGGGGAAATACGAGCAGTACTTC

j_call: TRBJ1-1
v_call: TRBV6-1
clone_size: .
d_call: .
cdr3_aa: CASSDQGKAFF
cdr3_nt: TGTGCCAGCAGTGACCAGGGCAAAGCTTTCTTT

j_call: TRBJ2-5
v_call: TRBV18
clone_size: .
d_call: .
cdr3_aa: CASSEQGKETQYF
cdr3_nt: TGTGCCAGCTCAGAACAGGGTAAAGAGACCCAGTACTTC

j_call: TRBJ2-7
v_call: TRBV18
clone_size: .
d_call: TRBD1
cdr3_aa: CASSPTGDEQYF
cdr3_nt: TGTGCCAGCTCACCTACAGGGGACGAGCAGTACTTC

j_call: TRBJ2-5
v_call: TRBV5-4
clone_size: .
d_call: TRBD2
cdr3_aa: CASSPGSGRIQETQYF
cdr3_nt: TGTGCCAGCAGCCCGGGAAGCGGGAGGATCCAAGAGACCCAGTACTTC

j_call: TRBJ2-7
v_call: TRBV10-3
clone_size: .
d_call: TRBD2
cdr3_aa: CAILASPRAGVGPMGEQYF
cdr3_nt: TGTGCCATCTTAGCCTCCCCTCGGGCGGGAGTTGGGCCAATGGGTGAGCAGTACTTC

j_call: TRBJ2-1
v_call: TRBV25-1
clone_size: .
d_call: TRBD1
cdr3_aa: CASSGDRGLTSSYNEQFF
cdr3_nt: TGTGCCAGCAGTGGGGACAGGGGCTTGACAAGCTCCTACAATGAGCAGTTCTTC

j_call: TRBJ2-5
v_call: TRBV5-1
clone_size: .
d_call: TRBD1
cdr3_aa: CASSYTTGAGETQYF
cdr3_nt: TGCGCCAGCAGCTACACGACAGGGGCCGGAGAGACCCAGTACTTC

j_call: TRBJ1-1
v_call: TRBV10-3
clone_size: .
d_call: .
cdr3_aa: CAINDGNTEAFF
cdr3_nt: TGTGCCATCAACGACGGTAACACTGAAGCTTTCTTT

j_call: TRBJ1-5
v_call: TRBV19
clone_size: once
d_call: .
cdr3_aa: CASSMGYNQPQHF
cdr3_nt: TGTGCCAGTAGTATGGGGTACAATCAGCCCCAGCATTTT

j_call: TRBJ1-5
v_call: TRBV25-1
clone_size: .
d_call: .
cdr3_aa: CASSDPLKGQGGQPQHF
cdr3_nt: TGTGCCAGCAGTGACCCCCTTAAGGGGCAGGGTGGTCAGCCCCAGCATTTT

j_call: TRBJ2-2
v_call: TRBV7-2
clone_size: .
d_call: .
cdr3_aa: CASSLPGFEELFF
cdr3_nt: TGTGCCAGCAGCTTACCAGGTTTTGAGGAGCTGTTTTTT

j_call: TRBJ2-5
v_call: TRBV6-5
clone_size: .
d_call: .
cdr3_aa: CASSQTPLETQYF
cdr3_nt: TGTGCCAGCAGTCAGACGCCCCTAGAGACCCAGTACTTC

j_call: TRBJ1-5
v_call: TRBV30
clone_size: .
d_call: .
cdr3_aa: CAWSVRANQPQHF
cdr3_nt: TGTGCCTGGAGTGTACGAGCAAATCAGCCCCAGCATTTT

j_call: TRBJ2-4
v_call: TRBV30
clone_size: .
d_call: .
cdr3_aa: CAWRRLGGTLAKNIQYF
cdr3_nt: TGTGCCTGGAGGCGGTTGGGGGGAACTCTAGCCAAAAACATTCAGTACTTC

j_call: TRBJ2-1
v_call: TRBV19
clone_size: few
d_call: TRBD2
cdr3_aa: CASTVAGASYNEQFF
cdr3_nt: TGTGCCAGTACCGTAGCGGGGGCTTCCTACAATGAGCAGTTCTTC

j_call: TRBJ2-5
v_call: TRBV5-1
clone_size: .
d_call: TRBD2
cdr3_aa: CASSLSLAGGIQETQYF
cdr3_nt: TGCGCCAGCAGCCTGTCACTAGCGGGAGGGATCCAAGAGACCCAGTACTTC